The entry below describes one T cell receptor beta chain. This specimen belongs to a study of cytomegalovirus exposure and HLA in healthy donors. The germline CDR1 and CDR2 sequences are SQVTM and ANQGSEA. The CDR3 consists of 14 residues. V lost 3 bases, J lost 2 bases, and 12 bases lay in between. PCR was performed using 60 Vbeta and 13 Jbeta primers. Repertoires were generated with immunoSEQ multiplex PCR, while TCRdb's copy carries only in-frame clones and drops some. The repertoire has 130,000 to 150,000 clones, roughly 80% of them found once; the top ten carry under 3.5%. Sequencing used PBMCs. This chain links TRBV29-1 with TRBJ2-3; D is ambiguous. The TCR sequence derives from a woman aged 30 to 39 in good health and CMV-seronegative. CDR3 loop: CSVDGVAVTDTQYF. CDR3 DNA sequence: TGCAGCGTTGACGGTGTCGCCGTCACAGATACGCAGTATTTT.